Included here is one T cell receptor beta chain sequence, with context. This sample is part of a study of blood T cells in healthy people across ages. For the second PCR, which ran for 7 to 11 cycles, a sample-barcoded 5' primer and a J-beta primer mix were used. Unique molecular identifiers of 12 random nucleotides labeled each cDNA. CDR3-containing paired-end reads numbered at least 2.5 million in each sample. TCRdb reanalysed the 5' RACE reads using MiXCR and keeps one entry per CDR3 protein. Of about 830,000 distinct CDR3 sequences in the sample, approximately 65% were seen once. V lost 0 bases and J lost 2; bases outside the gene matches: 6. The CDR3 is 16 amino acids.

This chain connects TRBV6-7 to TRBJ2-7, with 8 bases lining up with TRBD1. TRBV6-7 is flagged as an ORF with uncertain function. Sequenced material: blood. The TCR sequence derives from a man aged 25 to 40 in good health. CDR3 coding DNA: TGTGCCAGCAGTTACTCGAGGGACAGGTACGCCTACGAGCAGTACTTC. It yields the protein CASSYSRDRYAYEQYF.